This T cell receptor beta chain was documented in a study of blood T cell repertoires in COVID-19. Generated by immunoSEQ multiplex PCR, the TCRdb table keeps only in-frame clones and is missing some. The profile shows 150,000 to 200,000 clones, 88% of them singletons. The ends lost 7 bases at V and 4 bases at J; junction bases unmatched: 7. Germline V CDR1 and CDR2: LNHDA, SQIVND (reference sequence). The CDR3 has 14 amino acids. This clone was found a few times. The sequenced material came from peripheral blood. This rearrangement joins TRBV19 to TRBJ1-3, with TRBD1 matching 7 bases. This receptor was taken from a woman aged 25-40 years with acute or convalescent COVID-19. CDR3 DNA sequence: TGTGCCAGTACCCCGACAGGGTTGGGAAACACCATATATTTT. Protein sequence: CASTPTGLGNTIYF. The full variable domain, its missing parts supplied by reference TRBV19 and TRBJ1-3, is DGGITQSPKYLFRKEGQNVTLSCEQNLNHDAMYWYRQDPGQGLRLIYYSQIVNDFQKGDIAEGYSVSREKKESFPLTVTSAQKNPTAFYLCASTPTGLGNTIYFGEGSWLTVV.